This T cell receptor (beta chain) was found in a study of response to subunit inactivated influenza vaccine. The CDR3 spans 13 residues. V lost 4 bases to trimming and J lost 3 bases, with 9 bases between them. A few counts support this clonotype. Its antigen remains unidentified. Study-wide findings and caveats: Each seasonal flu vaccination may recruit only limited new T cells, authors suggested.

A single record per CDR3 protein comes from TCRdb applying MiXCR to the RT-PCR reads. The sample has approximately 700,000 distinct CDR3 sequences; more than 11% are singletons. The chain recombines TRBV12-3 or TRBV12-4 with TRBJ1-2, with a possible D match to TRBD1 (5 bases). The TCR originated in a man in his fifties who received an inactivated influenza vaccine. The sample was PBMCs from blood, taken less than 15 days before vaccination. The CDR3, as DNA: TGTGCCAGCAGTTCGGGACGCGACTATGGCTACACCTTC. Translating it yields CASSSGRDYGYTF.